This T cell receptor beta chain was identified in a study of blood T cells in healthy people across ages. Study-wide findings and caveats: While age rose, TCR beta diversity per million T cells dropped in a roughly linear way.

With respect to this clonotype: Its target is unknown.

Isolation of PBMCs gave at least 6 million cells per sample. Using a J-beta primer mix together with a sample-barcoded 5' primer, a second PCR was run for roughly 6 to 12 cycles. TCRdb used MiXCR to reprocess the 5' RACE reads, holding one entry per CDR3 protein. The data contain about 640,000 distinct CDR3 sequences, roughly 58% of them seen just once; the ten biggest clones take up 30% to 40%. What was sequenced was blood. The sequence was obtained from a man aged 55 to 69 in good health.

CDR3 sequence: CSARSPTSRTDTQYF. The CDR3 nucleotides are TGCAGTGCCCGCAGCCCGACTTCACGCACAGATACGCAGTATTTT. This chain connects TRBV20-1 to TRBJ2-3; D gene unclear. With 6 bases removed from V and 1 base from J, the gap between germline ends came to 17 bases. Looked up from germline, CDR1 is DFQATT and CDR2 is SNEGSKA (reference sequence). There are 15 residues in the CDR3.